Listed below are T cell receptor beta chains from one sample, sequenced in a study. TCRdb reprocessed the 5' RACE reads with MiXCR, giving one entry per CDR3 protein. This table holds around 10,000 distinct CDR3 sequences, roughly 29% found once. The sample taken for sequencing was Tregs sorted from a lymph node. The receptors stem from a female donor with breast cancer. CDR3s include the opening cysteine and the closing phenylalanine or tryptophan. The order of the fields is D gene, clone size, V gene, J gene, CDR3 DNA, CDR3 protein. The D gene is left open where the match is weak. Clone size is shown for a subset of rows, as once, few, many or a class of expanded clone.

.,.,TRBV6-1,TRBJ2-1,TGTGCCAGCAGTGAGTGGGAGTACAATGAGCTGTTCTTC,CASSEWEYNELFF
TRBD2,few,TRBV6-1,TRBJ2-7,TGTGCCAGCAGAGAAGAGGCGGGAGAGTCCTACGAGCAGTACTTC,CASREEAGESYEQYF
.,many,TRBV12-3/TRBV12-4,TRBJ2-3,TGTGCCAGCAGTTTGTGGCGCACAGATACGCAGTATTTT,CASSLWRTDTQYF
TRBD1,many,TRBV2,TRBJ1-1,TGTGCCAGCAGTGATCGGGACAGGGGGCTTCGAGGGGACACTGAAGCTTTCTTT,CASSDRDRGLRGDTEAFF
.,.,TRBV15,TRBJ2-1,TGTGCCGCCAGCAAAAGCGGGCATTACAATGAGCAGTTCTTC,CAASKSGHYNEQFF
.,.,TRBV6-1,TRBJ2-7,TGTGCCAACAGTGAACGACACCTCAGCTACGAGCAGTACTTC,CANSERHLSYEQYF
TRBD1,medium-sized,TRBV4-1,TRBJ2-7,TGCGCCAGCAGCCAGGACCCGGGACAGGGGATTTTGCCCTACGAGCAGTACTTC,CASSQDPGQGILPYEQYF
.,.,TRBV6-5,TRBJ2-1,TGTGCCAGCAGTTACTCTCTGGGTCTGTCCTACAATGAGCAGTTCTTC,CASSYSLGLSYNEQFF
TRBD1,.,TRBV20-1,TRBJ1-3,TGCAGTGCTAGAGATAGGAGGCGCCAGGGGGCGTCTGGAAACACCATATATTTT,CSARDRRRQGASGNTIYF
.,many,TRBV2,TRBJ1-4,TGTGCCAGCAGGGTGACAGGCCGGTCTGAAAAACTGTTTTTT,CASRVTGRSEKLFF
.,.,TRBV18,TRBJ1-5,TGTGCCAGCTCACCACGCAGGGATCAGCCCCAGCATTTT,CASSPRRDQPQHF
.,medium-sized,TRBV6-1,TRBJ2-7,TGTGCCAGCAGTGAGGCTATACCCTACGAGCAGTACTTC,CASSEAIPYEQYF
TRBD1,few,TRBV7-2,TRBJ2-7,TGTGCCAGCAGCCTAGAACAGGGGGCTTCCTACGAGCAGTACTTC,CASSLEQGASYEQYF
.,.,TRBV30,TRBJ1-5,TGTGCCTGGAGTGTACGGGGCGCTAATCAGCCCCAGCATTTT,CAWSVRGANQPQHF
.,medium-sized,TRBV4-1,TRBJ1-1,TGCGCCAGCAGCCAAGAGGGCAGGTGGATGACTGAAGCTTTCTTT,CASSQEGRWMTEAFF
.,medium-sized,TRBV5-6,TRBJ2-7,TGTGCCAGCAGCTCACAGGAGAACTACGAGCAGTACTTC,CASSSQENYEQYF
TRBD2,many,TRBV9,TRBJ2-1,TGTGCCAGCAGCCCTCGGACTAGCGGGAGTTTCAATGAGCAGTTCTTC,CASSPRTSGSFNEQFF
.,many,TRBV6-1,TRBJ1-1,TGTGCCAGCAGTGAAGGCGGGTTTTGGGCTTTCTTT,CASSEGGFWAFF
.,many,TRBV24-1,TRBJ2-1,TGTGCCACCAGTGATTTGAGGCTCGGCGAGCAGTTCTTC,CATSDLRLGEQFF
TRBD2,medium-sized,TRBV6-5,TRBJ2-1,TGTGCCAGCTCTCGCCGTAGCGGGAGTCTCGATGAGCAGTTCTTC,CASSRRSGSLDEQFF
.,.,TRBV29-1,TRBJ2-1,TGCAGCGCCACAGGCAGCGACTACAATGAGCAGTTCTTC,CSATGSDYNEQFF
.,.,TRBV6-6,TRBJ1-1,TGTGCCAGCGGTTCACGACAGTCTGAAGCTTTCTTT,CASGSRQSEAFF
.,many,TRBV6-1,TRBJ2-1,TGTGCCAGCAGTGAGGGACTTCAATCCTACAATGAGCAGTTCTTC,CASSEGLQSYNEQFF
.,few,TRBV4-1,TRBJ1-1,TGCGCCAGCAGCTGGGTGGGAGGTGAAGCTTTCTTT,CASSWVGGEAFF
.,few,TRBV2,TRBJ2-1,TGTGCCAGCACCGAAGGGGCCTGGGGCTATGAGCAGTTCTTC,CASTEGAWGYEQFF
TRBD1,medium-sized,TRBV5-5,TRBJ2-7,TGTGCCAGCAGCTGGGGACAGGGGGCTTACGAGCAGTACTTC,CASSWGQGAYEQYF
TRBD1,few,TRBV9,TRBJ2-1,TGTGCCAGCAGCCCCTACACAGGGGGCAATGAGCAGTTCTTC,CASSPYTGGNEQFF
.,many,TRBV21-1,TRBJ2-5,TGTGCCCCCAGCGGGGAGCGGGACTTCCAAGAGACCCAGTACTTC,CAPSGERDFQETQYF
TRBD1,.,TRBV6-1,TRBJ1-1,TGTGCCAGCAGTGTAAGGCTTAAGGGGGCCACTGAAGCTTTCTTT,CASSVRLKGATEAFF
TRBD2,.,TRBV20-1,TRBJ2-3,TGCAGTGCTAGAGTACTAGCGGGAGGTGGGACAGATACGCAGTATTTT,CSARVLAGGGTDTQYF
.,many,TRBV15,TRBJ2-3,TGTGCCACCAGCAGAGGTGCGGGGAGCACAGATACGCAGTATTTT,CATSRGAGSTDTQYF
.,.,TRBV15,TRBJ2-7,TGTGCCACCAGCAGAGAGGACAGATACGAGCAGTACTTC,CATSREDRYEQYF
TRBD1,medium-sized,TRBV6-1,TRBJ2-1,TGTGCCAGCAGAAACAGGGGTGGGGATGAGCAGTTCTTC,CASRNRGGDEQFF